Listed here are 24 T cell receptor beta chains from one sample, sequenced in a study of T cell changes during pregnancy in multiple sclerosis. The table came from immunoSEQ multiplex PCR; TCRdb's copy has only in-frame clones and leaves some out. The table includes 25,000 to 40,000 clones, 91% detected once. Sequencing was performed on CD8+ T cells from peripheral blood mononuclear cells, taken in the second trimester of pregnancy. The origin of the receptors is a female donor in good health, enrolled as a control in a pregnancy study.

V usage is TRBV25-1 and J usage is TRBJ1-6, with D hard to call. The V gene lost 0 bases and the J gene lost 7 bases, with 13 bases spanning the gap. This CDR3 spans 16 amino acids. Germline loops: CDR1 MGHDK, CDR2 SYGVNS. DNA of the CDR3: TGTGCCAGCAGTGAATACGTCAATTTGGCCAATTCACCCCTCCACTTT. Translating gives CASSEYVNLANSPLHF.

The gene calls are TRBV9 and TRBJ1-1; 9 bases align to TRBD1. The junction had 10 bases not matched to a gene; V was cut back by 4 bases and J by 6 bases. The germline CDR1 and CDR2 sequences are SGDLS and YYNGEE. CDR3 length equals 15 residues. The CDR3 sequence is CASSPPGQGFSEAFF. The DNA of the CDR3 is TGTGCCAGCAGCCCTCCGGGACAGGGTTTTTCTGAAGCTTTCTTT.

The rearrangement uses TRBV6-1 and TRBJ2-3; TRBD1 is a possible D gene (6 bases). Deletions cut 7 bases from V and 2 bases from J, with 13 bases between. This CDR3 has 14 residues. Germline CDR1 is MNHNS and CDR2 is SASEGT. The CDR3 DNA follows: TGTGCCAGCACCAGGGGTGACTACACAGATACGCAGTATTTT. Translating gives CASTRGDYTDTQYF.

This clone is a singleton in its sample. The chain joins TRBV29-1 to TRBJ1-2; 9 positions match TRBD1. Germline V CDR1 and CDR2: SQVTM, ANQGSEA. There are 15 residues in the CDR3. After removal of 4 bases from V and 3 bases from J, the junction contained 9 bases not matched to a gene. The CDR3 loop reads CSVGRPGQGHYGYTF. CDR3 DNA: TGCAGCGTTGGCCGTCCCGGACAGGGGCACTATGGCTACACCTTC.

The J gene is TRBJ1-5, the V gene TRBV7-8; no clear D. Trimming cost V 1 base and J 2 bases, with 9 bases left between them. The germline V gene has CDR1 SGHVS and CDR2 FQNEAQ. The CDR3 is made up of 15 amino acids. This CDR3 is CASSLGWAGNQPQHF. CDR3 in DNA: TGTGCCAGCAGCTTAGGTTGGGCCGGCAATCAGCCCCAGCATTTT.

The count of this clone is one. In nucleotides, the CDR3 is TGTGCCAGCAGTTACAGGGGGTTCTATGGCTACACCTTC. This encodes CASSYRGFYGYTF. This rearrangement joins TRBV6-5 to TRBJ1-2, with D perhaps matching TRBD1 (6 bases). The length of the CDR3 is 13 residues. Trimming stripped 2 bases from V and 4 bases from J, with 8 bases between. Germline V gene data show CDR1 as MNHEY and CDR2 as SVGAGI.

This rearrangement joins TRBV4-1 to TRBJ2-3; D is uncertain. V was shortened by 3 bases and J by 3 bases, with 4 bases between the two germline ends. This CDR3 has 12 amino acids. Germline CDR1 MGHRA, CDR2 YSYEKL. The CDR3 region has the DNA TGCGCCAGCAGCCATATTACAGATACGCAGTATTTT. Translation: CASSHITDTQYF.

The chain links TRBV5-1 to TRBJ2-1; 9 bases align to TRBD1. V trimming: 3 bases; J trimming: 6 bases; junction bases outside the gene matches: 13. This CDR3 is built from 17 residues. The germline gives CDR1 SGHRS, CDR2 YFSETQ. This CDR3 reads CASSSDIGTGQGNEQFF. The DNA for the CDR3 is TGCGCCAGCAGCTCGGACATAGGGACAGGGCAAGGCAATGAGCAGTTCTTC.

V usage is TRBV9 and J usage is TRBJ2-5, with 11 bases lining up with TRBD2. There are 18 residues in the CDR3. V shed 0 bases and J 5 bases; nucleotides not matched to a gene: 12. Germline CDR1 reads SGDLS; CDR2 reads YYNGEE. The CDR3 sequence is CASSVGVGSGGAGETQYF. In DNA, the CDR3 is TGTGCCAGCAGCGTAGGAGTTGGTAGCGGGGGGGCCGGGGAGACCCAGTACTTC.

The V gene is TRBV6-1, the J gene TRBJ2-6, with D possibly TRBD2 on 5 matching bases. The germline V gene has CDR1 MNHNS and CDR2 SASEGT. V lost 2 bases, J lost 1 base, and 6 bases lay in between. This CDR3 is 15 amino acids long. The chain's CDR3 is CASSERGSGANVLTF. The CDR3 coding sequence is TGTGCCAGCAGTGAACGGGGATCTGGGGCCAACGTCCTGACTTTC.

This clone was detected only a few times. The V and J genes are TRBV7-9 and TRBJ1-1; D may be TRBD1 (5 bases). Per the germline V gene, CDR1 is SEHNR and CDR2 is FQNEAQ (reference sequence). V was cut by 1 base and J by 6 bases, with 15 bases left in between. CDR3 length: 15 amino acids. CDR3 in DNA: TGTGCCAGCAGCTTAGATGGAGGGGTCGGGGCTGAAGCTTTCTTT. It codes for CASSLDGGVGAEAFF.

The chain carries TRBV13 and TRBJ2-5; the match to TRBD2 covers 11 bases. Germline V lookup: CDR1 PRHDT, CDR2 FYEKMQ (reference sequence). Trimming took 5 bases from V and 3 from J; bases not matched to a gene: 5. The CDR3 runs to 15 residues. CDR3 sequence: CASSPGTSGKETQYF. The CDR3 DNA sequence: TGTGCCAGCAGCCCCGGGACTAGCGGAAAAGAGACCCAGTACTTC.

The chain employs TRBV27 and TRBJ2-7; D is perhaps TRBD2 (6 bases). Trimming pared 2 bases from V and 3 bases from J, leaving 11 bases between. CDR3 length: 14 residues. CDR1 is MNHEY, CDR2 SMNVEV, per germline (reference sequence). Written as DNA, the CDR3 is TGTGCCAGCAGTTTAGGGGGGAACGTCTACGAGCAGTACTTC. This translates into CASSLGGNVYEQYF.

V is TRBV19 and J is TRBJ2-7; 10 bases match TRBD2. Losses at the gene ends were 4 bases for V and 2 bases for J; bases not matched to a gene: 14. The CDR3 consists of 18 residues. CDR1 LNHDA and CDR2 SQIVND come from the germline V gene (reference sequence). CDR3 sequence reads: CASSTHSLSGGAPYEQYF. The CDR3 DNA reads TGTGCCAGTAGTACCCACTCTCTCAGCGGGGGGGCCCCCTACGAGCAGTACTTC.

The genes are TRBV4-3 and TRBJ1-4, with no clear D. Germline lookup yields CDR1 LGHNA and CDR2 YSLEER. Trimming cost V 0 bases and J 6 bases, with 11 bases left between them. CDR3 length equals 15 residues. DNA for the CDR3: TGCGCCAGCAGCCAAGATAGAACAACAGATGAAAAACTGTTTTTT. Protein sequence: CASSQDRTTDEKLFF.

The chain has TRBV9 and TRBJ2-7; D perhaps matches TRBD1 (5 bases). Trimming took 4 bases from V and 0 from J, leaving 11 bases between them. The CDR3 consists of 14 residues. The germline gives CDR1 SGDLS, CDR2 YYNGEE. CDR3 sequence: CASSPTVSSYEQYF. The DNA of the CDR3 is TGTGCCAGCAGCCCGACAGTCAGCTCCTACGAGCAGTACTTC. The whole variable domain, remainder taken from reference TRBV9 and TRBJ2-7, is DSGVTQTPKHLITATGQRVTLRCSPRSGDLSVYWYQQSLDQGLQFLIQYYNGEERAKGNILERFSAQQFPDLHSELNLSSLELGDSALYFCASSPTVSSYEQYFGPGTRLTVT.

This clone appeared a single time. The V gene is TRBV7-6, the J gene TRBJ2-1; TRBD1 aligns across 8 bases. Germline V lookup: CDR1 SGHVS, CDR2 FNYEAQ. The CDR3 has 15 residues. The V segment lost 9 bases and the J segment 2 bases; nucleotides outside the gene matches: 9. The CDR3 DNA reads as TGTGCCAGTACAAAAGACAGGGGACCCTACAATGAGCAGTTCTTC. It is translated as CASTKDRGPYNEQFF.

The V and J genes are TRBV7-8 and TRBJ1-1, with D perhaps TRBD1 (6 bases). Germline loops: CDR1 SGHVS, CDR2 FQNEAQ. This CDR3 comprises 15 residues. Trimming took 1 base from V and 5 from J, leaving 14 bases between them. The CDR3 region is CASSLVRGQKTEAFF. The DNA of the CDR3 is TGTGCCAGCAGCTTAGTTAGGGGACAAAAAACTGAAGCTTTCTTT.

The rearrangement joins TRBV19 to TRBJ2-7; TRBD2 might be the D (6 bases). V was cut by 7 bases and J by 1 base, with 14 bases left in between. CDR3 length equals 14 residues. CDR1 and CDR2 (germline): LNHDA, SQIVND (reference sequence). The DNA of the CDR3 is TGTGCCAGTAAGGAGGGAGGAGGATCCTACGAGCAGTACTTC. This sequence encodes CASKEGGGSYEQYF.

The chain carries TRBV18 and TRBJ1-1; 10 bases are a match to TRBD1. Germline V gene data show CDR1 as KGHSH and CDR2 as LQKENI. The V segment lost 4 bases and the J segment 1 base; nucleotides outside the gene matches: 3. CDR3 length equals 15 residues. The CDR3 is CASSLRTGGNTEAFF. For the CDR3, the DNA is TGTGCCAGCTCACTCCGGACAGGGGGGAACACTGAAGCTTTCTTT.

The V gene is TRBV9, the J gene TRBJ2-7, with D maybe TRBD1 (6 bases). V lost 0 bases to trimming and J lost 0 bases, with 10 bases between them. This CDR3 is built from 15 residues. The germline gives CDR1 SGDLS, CDR2 YYNGEE. The CDR3 sequence: CASSVGQGISYEQYF. CDR3 coding DNA: TGTGCCAGCAGCGTAGGTCAGGGGATCTCCTACGAGCAGTACTTC.

This sequence joins TRBV4-3 and TRBJ1-1; D is undetermined. This CDR3 region has 15 residues. The V gene lost 1 base and the J gene lost 1 base, with 10 bases spanning the gap. Germline V gene lookup returns CDR1 LGHNA and CDR2 YSLEER. This chain's CDR3 is CASSQGRRTNTEAFF. The CDR3 nucleotides are TGCGCCAGCAGCCAAGGGCGGAGAACGAACACTGAAGCTTTCTTT.

This sequence joins TRBV9 and TRBJ2-2; perhaps TRBD1 as D (6 bases). Germline loops: CDR1 SGDLS, CDR2 YYNGEE. Trimming left V 3 bases short and J 5 bases short, with 14 bases between. The CDR3 runs 15 residues. The CDR3 bases are TGTGCCAGCAGCGCCTGGACAGTTAAGACCGGGGAGCTGTTTTTT. It translates to CASSAWTVKTGELFF.

This clone was recorded once. J is TRBJ1-2 and V is TRBV5-8, with 11 bases aligning to TRBD1. Germline-derived CDR1 and CDR2 are SGHTS and YDEGEE. There are 17 residues in the CDR3. V trimming: 4 bases; J trimming: 4 bases; junction bases outside the gene matches: 12. CDR3 coding DNA: TGTGCCAGCAGCCCCACCGGGACAGGGGGGGTAGCCTATGGCTACACCTTC. It codes for CASSPTGTGGVAYGYTF.